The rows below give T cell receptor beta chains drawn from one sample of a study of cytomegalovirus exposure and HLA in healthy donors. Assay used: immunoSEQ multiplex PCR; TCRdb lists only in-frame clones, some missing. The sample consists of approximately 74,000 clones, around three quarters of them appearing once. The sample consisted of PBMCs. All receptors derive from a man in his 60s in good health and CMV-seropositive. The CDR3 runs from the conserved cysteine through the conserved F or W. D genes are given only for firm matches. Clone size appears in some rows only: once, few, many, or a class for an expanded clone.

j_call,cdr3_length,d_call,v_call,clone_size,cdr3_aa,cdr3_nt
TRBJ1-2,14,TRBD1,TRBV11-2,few,CASSLGGQNYGYTF,TGTGCCAGCAGCCTAGGGGGACAGAACTATGGCTACACCTTC
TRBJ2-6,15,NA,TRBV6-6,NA,CASSYEGAGANVLTF,TGTGCCAGCAGTTACGAGGGTGCTGGGGCCAACGTCCTGACTTTC
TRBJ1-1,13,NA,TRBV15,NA,CATSRGGGTEAFF,TGTGCCACCAGCAGAGGAGGGGGCACTGAAGCTTTCTTT
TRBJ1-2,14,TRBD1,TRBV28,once,CASSRQGGNYGYTF,TGTGCCAGCAGTCGACAGGGGGGAAACTATGGCTACACCTTC
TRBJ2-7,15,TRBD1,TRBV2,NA,CASSRGQGAAYEQYF,TGTGCCAGCAGTCGAGGACAGGGGGCAGCCTACGAGCAGTACTTC
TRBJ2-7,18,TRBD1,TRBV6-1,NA,CASSDRRRGRGQGDEQYF,TGTGCCAGCAGTGATAGGAGAAGGGGAAGGGGACAGGGTGACGAGCAGTACTTC
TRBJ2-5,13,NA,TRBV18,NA,CASSGQGGETQYF,TGTGCCAGCTCAGGACAGGGAGGGGAGACCCAGTACTTC
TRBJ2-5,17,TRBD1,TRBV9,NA,CASSPRIPGQGYETQYF,TGTGCCAGCAGCCCGCGAATACCGGGACAGGGGTACGAGACCCAGTACTTC
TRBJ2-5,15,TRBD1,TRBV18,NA,CASSPLGQGAETQYF,TGTGCCAGCTCACCACTTGGACAGGGGGCAGAGACCCAGTACTTC
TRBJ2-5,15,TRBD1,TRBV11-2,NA,CASSLGTGWGETQYF,TGTGCCAGCAGCCTCGGGACAGGCTGGGGGGAGACCCAGTACTTC
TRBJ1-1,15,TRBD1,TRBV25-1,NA,CASRRTGTGAHEAFF,TGTGCCAGCCGTCGTACCGGGACAGGGGCCCATGAAGCTTTCTTT
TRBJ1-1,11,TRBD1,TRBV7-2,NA,CASSLQGLPFF,TGTGCCAGCAGTTTACAGGGGCTGCCTTTCTTT
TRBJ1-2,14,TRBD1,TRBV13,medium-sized,CASSSGQGASGYTF,TGTGCCAGCAGCTCGGGACAGGGGGCGTCTGGCTACACCTTC
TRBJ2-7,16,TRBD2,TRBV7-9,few,CSSSLSLAGPADEQYF,TGTTCCAGCAGCTTATCACTAGCGGGACCGGCTGACGAGCAGTACTTC
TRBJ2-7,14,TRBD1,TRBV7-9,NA,CASADRGLSYEQYF,TGTGCCAGCGCGGACAGGGGGCTATCCTACGAGCAGTACTTC
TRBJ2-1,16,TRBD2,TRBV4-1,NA,CASSWSGGARLNEQFF,TGCGCCAGCAGCTGGAGCGGGGGGGCCAGGCTAAATGAGCAGTTCTTC
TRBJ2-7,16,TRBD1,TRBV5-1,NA,CASSLYQTGGLGEQYF,TGCGCCAGCAGCTTGTACCAAACAGGGGGTTTAGGCGAGCAGTACTTC
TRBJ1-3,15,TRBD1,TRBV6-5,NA,CASRAGGSSGNTIYF,TGTGCCAGCAGAGCAGGGGGGAGCTCTGGAAACACCATATATTTT
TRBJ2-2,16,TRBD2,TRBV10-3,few,CAISGTGTSGAGELFF,TGTGCCATCAGTGGCACCGGGACTAGCGGGGCCGGGGAGCTGTTTTTT
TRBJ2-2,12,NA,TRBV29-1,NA,CSVATRTGELFF,TGCAGCGTTGCTACCCGTACCGGGGAGCTGTTTTTT
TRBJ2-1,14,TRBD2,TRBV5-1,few,CASSASGSNNEQFF,TGCGCCAGCAGCGCTAGCGGGTCCAACAATGAGCAGTTCTTC
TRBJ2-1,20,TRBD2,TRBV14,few,CASSPRLGLAGASSYNEQFF,TGTGCCAGCAGCCCCCGCCTAGGTCTAGCGGGGGCCAGCTCCTACAATGAGCAGTTCTTC
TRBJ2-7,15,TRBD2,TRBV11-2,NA,CASTSRVGRLYEQYF,TGTGCCAGCACCTCTCGGGTCGGGAGGTTGTACGAGCAGTACTTC
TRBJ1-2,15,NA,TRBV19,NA,CASSIDLGAMSGYTF,TGTGCCAGTAGTATAGATCTGGGGGCCATGTCTGGCTACACCTTC
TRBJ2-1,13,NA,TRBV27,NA,CASSLKPSNEQFF,TGTGCCAGCAGTTTGAAACCTAGCAATGAGCAGTTCTTC
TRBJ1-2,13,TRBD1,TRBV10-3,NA,CAIGDRPNYGYTF,TGTGCCATAGGGGACAGACCGAACTATGGCTACACCTTC
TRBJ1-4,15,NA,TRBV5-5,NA,CASSFLGGYNEKLFF,TGTGCCAGCAGCTTTCTGGGGGGTTATAATGAAAAACTGTTTTTT
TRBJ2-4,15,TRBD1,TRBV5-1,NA,CASSLAGQGNNIQYF,TGCGCCAGCAGCTTGGCGGGACAGGGCAATAACATTCAGTACTTC
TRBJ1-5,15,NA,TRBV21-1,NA,CASSGSQGFNQPQHF,TGTGCCAGCAGCGGATCACAGGGGTTTAATCAGCCCCAGCATTTT
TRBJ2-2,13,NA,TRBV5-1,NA,CASSLTGTGELFF,TGCGCCAGCAGCCTTACGGGCACCGGGGAGCTGTTTTTT
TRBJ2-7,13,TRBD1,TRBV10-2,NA,CASKGQVYYEQYF,TGCGCCAGCAAGGGACAGGTTTACTACGAGCAGTACTTC
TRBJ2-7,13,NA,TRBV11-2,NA,CASSFQQGYEQYF,TGTGCCAGCAGCTTTCAACAGGGCTACGAGCAGTACTTC
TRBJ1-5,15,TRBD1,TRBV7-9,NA,CASSSTGGSSQPQHF,TGTGCCAGCAGCTCGACAGGGGGTTCGAGTCAGCCCCAGCATTTT
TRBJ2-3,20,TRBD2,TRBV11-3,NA,CASSYTGTSGRFPGTDTQYF,TGTGCCAGCAGTTATACCGGGACTAGCGGGAGGTTCCCCGGCACAGATACGCAGTATTTT
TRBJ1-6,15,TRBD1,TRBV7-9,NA,CASSLAGTDLSPLHF,TGTGCCAGCAGCTTGGCGGGGACAGACCTTTCACCCCTCCACTTT
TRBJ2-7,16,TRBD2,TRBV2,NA,CASSEAGRGLGYEQYF,TGTGCCAGCAGTGAAGCGGGGAGGGGCCTGGGTTACGAGCAGTACTTC
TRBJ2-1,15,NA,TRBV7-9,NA,CASSSFQDSYNEQFF,TGTGCCAGCAGCTCCTTTCAGGATTCCTACAATGAGCAGTTCTTC
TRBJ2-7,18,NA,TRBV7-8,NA,CASSNRIPMSTGPYEQYF,TGTGCCAGCAGCAATAGAATCCCAATGTCGACAGGTCCCTACGAGCAGTACTTC
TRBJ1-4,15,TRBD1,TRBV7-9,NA,CASSLDRGTNEKLFF,TGTGCCAGCAGCTTAGACAGGGGGACTAATGAAAAACTGTTTTTT
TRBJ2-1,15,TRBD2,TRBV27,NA,CASRGRGAAYNEQFF,TGTGCCAGCAGGGGGAGGGGAGCGGCCTACAATGAGCAGTTCTTC
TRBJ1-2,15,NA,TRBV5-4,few,CASSSWDTSNYGYTF,TGTGCCAGCAGCTCATGGGACACCTCTAACTATGGCTACACCTTC
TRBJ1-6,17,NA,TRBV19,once,CASSIVPGTSGNSPLHF,TGTGCCAGTAGTATAGTCCCCGGGACATCGGGAAATTCACCCCTCCACTTT
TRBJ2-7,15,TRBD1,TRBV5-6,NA,CASSFLGTGPYEQYF,TGTGCCAGCAGCTTTCTCGGGACAGGGCCTTACGAGCAGTACTTC